This T cell receptor beta chain was identified during a study of cytomegalovirus exposure and HLA in healthy donors. Regarding the study as a whole: Segments of the TCR beta V type were, in most cases, productive about 90% or about 30% of the time in an earlier analysis. Common viral pathogens were later found to be apparently linked to several of the most significant clusters. Researchers reported in a later analysis that a missense DCLRE1C variant was tied to TCR beta V- and J-gene trimming.

CDR1 and CDR2 from the germline V gene are LNHDA and SQIVND (reference sequence). The CDR3 has 18 amino acids. V trimming: 6 bases; J trimming: 3 bases; junction bases outside the gene matches: 16. Though probably carrying unrecorded immune exposures, donors were nominally healthy at sampling. As to this clone: The antigen is not known.

The PCR used 60 Vbeta and 13 Jbeta primers. TCRdb keeps only in-frame clones here, not all; method: immunoSEQ multiplex PCR. Found here are roughly 130,000 clones, around three quarters of them singletons; the top ten hold roughly 1.9%. This chain connects TRBV19 to TRBJ1-5; the match to TRBD1 covers 8 bases. The receptor comes from a woman aged 50 to 65 in good health and CMV-seronegative. Sequenced input: PBMCs. The CDR3 protein is CASRFFRGQGANNQPQHF. CDR3 bases: TGTGCCAGTAGATTCTTCAGGGGGCAGGGGGCGAACAATCAGCCCCAGCATTTT.